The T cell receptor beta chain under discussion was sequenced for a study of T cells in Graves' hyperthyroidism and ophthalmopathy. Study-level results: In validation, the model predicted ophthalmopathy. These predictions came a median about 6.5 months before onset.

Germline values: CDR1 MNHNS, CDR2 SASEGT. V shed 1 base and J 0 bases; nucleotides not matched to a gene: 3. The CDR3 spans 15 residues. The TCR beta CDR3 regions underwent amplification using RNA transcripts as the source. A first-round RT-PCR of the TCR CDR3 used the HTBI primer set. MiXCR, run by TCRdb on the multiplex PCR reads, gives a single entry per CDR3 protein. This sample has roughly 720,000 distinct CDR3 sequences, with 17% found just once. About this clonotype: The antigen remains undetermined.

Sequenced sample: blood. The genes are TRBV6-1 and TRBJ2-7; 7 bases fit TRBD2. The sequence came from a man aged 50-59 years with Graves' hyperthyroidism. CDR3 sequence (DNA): TGTGCCAGCAGTGAAGACGGGGGGAACTCCTACGAGCAGTACTTC. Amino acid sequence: CASSEDGGNSYEQYF.